Below are 21 T cell receptor beta chains sequenced from a single sample in a study of PD-1 blockade in classical Hodgkin lymphoma. In every patient, relapse followed autologous stem cell transplantation, while exposure to brentuximab vedotin differed. Profiled with immunoSEQ multiplex PCR; TCRdb holds only in-frame clones, not every one. The repertoire holds nearly 60,000 clones, with approximately 90% as singletons. The starting material was peripheral blood mononuclear cells (PBMCs), obtained before the second cycle of nivolumab. These TCRs come from a human donor with classical Hodgkin lymphoma.

The CDR3 reads CASSQGLQPTDEQFF. CDR3 nucleotides: TGCGCCAGCAGCCAAGGTCTCCAACCCACCGATGAGCAGTTCTTC. The V call is TRBV4-1, the J call TRBJ2-1; D remains unclear. V shed 1 base and J shed 8 bases, with 15 bases lying between them. The CDR3 loop spans 15 amino acids. Germline lookup yields CDR1 MGHRA and CDR2 YSYEKL.

CDR3 DNA: TGTGCCAGCTCACTCGACCCGAACACTGAAGCTTTCTTT. Encoded protein: CASSLDPNTEAFF. This chain joins TRBV18 and TRBJ1-1; D remains ambiguous. The CDR3 runs to 13 residues. Germline V lookup: CDR1 KGHSH, CDR2 LQKENI. V dropped 4 bases and J dropped 1 base, with 7 bases sitting between them.

This clone was counted a single time. The V and J genes are TRBV14 and TRBJ2-3, with D maybe TRBD2 (6 bases). Trimming pared 1 base from V and 1 base from J, leaving 9 bases between. Per germline, CDR1 SGHDN and CDR2 FVKESK. CDR3 length equals 15 residues. The CDR3 DNA is TGTGCCAGCAGCCAAGGGGCTAGCGGCACAGATACGCAGTATTTT. It specifies CASSQGASGTDTQYF.

The rearrangement links TRBV28 to TRBJ2-3; the match to TRBD2 covers 10 bases. V dropped 7 bases and J dropped 2; count of bases not matched to a gene: 6. Germline loops: CDR1 MDHEN, CDR2 SYDVKM. This CDR3 has 15 residues. The CDR3 protein is CASTLAGAITDTQYF. DNA of the CDR3: TGTGCCAGCACGCTAGCGGGAGCGATCACAGATACGCAGTATTTT.

This rearrangement joins TRBV15 to TRBJ1-5; TRBD1 is a possible D gene (5 bases). The CDR3 covers 15 residues. Germline CDR1 reads LNHNV; CDR2 reads YYDKDF (reference sequence). V was cut by 3 bases and J by 3 bases, with 12 bases left in between. This chain's CDR3 is CATSRGPLNNQPQHF. CDR3 in DNA: TGTGCCACCAGCAGGGGACCCCTTAACAATCAGCCCCAGCATTTT.

This clone was found a few times. The chain carries TRBV7-2 and TRBJ2-2; 9 nucleotides match TRBD1. The germline V gene has CDR1 SGHTA and CDR2 FQGNSA. Trimming took 6 bases from V and 2 from J; bases not matched to a gene: 7. The CDR3 spans 16 residues. The CDR3: CASRRGQGTNTGELFF. DNA of the CDR3: TGTGCCAGCAGACGGGGACAGGGCACCAACACCGGGGAGCTGTTTTTT.

In nucleotides, the CDR3 is TGCGCCAGCAGCTTGGCCGGGACAGGGAACTATGGCTACACCTTC. Residues: CASSLAGTGNYGYTF. The rearrangement links TRBV5-1 to TRBJ1-2; TRBD1 agrees at 9 bases. Germline CDR1 reads SGHRS; CDR2 reads YFSETQ. Trimming at V came to 0 bases and at J to 2 bases, leaving 2 bases not matched to a gene. This CDR3 is built from 15 residues.

The chain couples TRBV7-8 to TRBJ1-2; D remains unclear. Trimming removed 3 bases at V and 2 bases at J, with 19 bases between. The CDR3 totals 17 residues. CDR1 is SGHVS and CDR2 is FQNEAQ in the germline V gene. The CDR3 loop reads CASSLGRAGWLNYGYTF. The CDR3 region has the DNA TGTGCCAGCAGCTTGGGTCGCGCTGGGTGGCTCAACTATGGCTACACCTTC.

The chain couples TRBV7-8 to TRBJ2-2, with D uncertain. The CDR3 totals 19 residues. CDR1 SGHVS and CDR2 FQNEAQ come from the germline V gene. V shed 1 base and J shed 0 bases, with 18 bases lying between them. CDR3 amino acids: CASSLDLSRQATNTGELFF. DNA of the CDR3: TGTGCCAGCAGCTTAGATTTGTCTAGGCAGGCGACGAACACCGGGGAGCTGTTTTTT.

The genes are TRBV23-1 and TRBJ2-3; the match to TRBD1 covers 8 bases. TRBV23-1 belongs to the ORF category, with a function that is uncertain. The CDR3 length is 15 residues. The J segment lost 3 bases and the V segment lost 2 bases, leaving 4 bases of the junction unmatched. The CDR3 DNA follows: TGCGCCAGCAGTCAACCGCGGACAGGGACAGATACGCAGTATTTT. This sequence encodes CASSQPRTGTDTQYF.

The chain uses TRBV2 and TRBJ2-1; 10 positions match TRBD2. Germline V gene lookup returns CDR1 SNHLY and CDR2 FYNNEI. The CDR3 has 18 residues. Losses at the gene ends were 7 bases for V and 0 bases for J; bases not matched to a gene: 12. The CDR3 reads CASKIGLAEGGSYNEQFF. The CDR3 bases are TGTGCCAGCAAAATCGGACTAGCGGAGGGGGGCTCCTACAATGAGCAGTTCTTC.

V and J are TRBV27 and TRBJ2-4; D is possibly TRBD1 (6 bases). This CDR3 contains 15 residues. In germline, CDR1 is MNHEY, CDR2 SMNVEV (reference sequence). Deletions cut 0 bases from V and 6 bases from J, with 12 bases between. As DNA, the CDR3 is TGTGCCAGCAGTTTATCTGGGCAGGGGCTAAACATTCAGTACTTC. This codes for CASSLSGQGLNIQYF.

The rearrangement uses TRBV25-1 and TRBJ2-2; D not certain. CDR1 MGHDK and CDR2 SYGVNS come from the germline V gene. V lost 4 bases, J lost 7 bases, and 10 bases lay in between. The CDR3 sequence is 13 residues long. CDR3 region: CASSAPPDGELFF. DNA of the CDR3: TGTGCCAGCAGTGCACCCCCGGACGGGGAGCTGTTTTTT.

The chain combines TRBV15 with TRBJ1-2; TRBD1 might be the D (5 bases). This CDR3 contains 14 residues. From germline, CDR1 is LNHNV and CDR2 YYDKDF (reference sequence). Trimming removed 5 bases at V and 6 bases at J, with 16 bases between. The CDR3 spells CATSSSKRGNGYTF. The CDR3 region has the DNA TGTGCCACCAGCTCATCTAAGAGGGGAAATGGCTACACCTTC.

Remarks on this clone: Other DNA sequences in the sample encode the same CDR3. V gene TRBV18 combines with J gene TRBJ1-5; TRBD1 aligns across 8 bases. The CDR3 extends over 15 amino acids. After removal of 6 bases from V and 4 bases from J, the junction contained 8 bases not matched to a gene. In germline, CDR1 is KGHSH, CDR2 LQKENI. The chain's CDR3 is CASSPDRGGNQPQHF. The CDR3 DNA sequence: TGTGCCAGCTCTCCCGACAGGGGAGGAAATCAGCCCCAGCATTTT. The full variable domain, with the rest looked up from reference TRBV18 and TRBJ1-5, is NAGVMQNPRHLVRRRGQEARLRCSPMKGHSHVYWYRQLPEEGLKFMVYLQKENIIDESGMPKERFSAEFPKEGPSILRIQQVVRGDSAAYFCASSPDRGGNQPQHFGDGTRLSIL.

The CDR3 reads CASSLAGTSPSTDTQYF. CDR3 bases: TGCGCCAGCAGCTTGGCAGGAACTAGTCCGAGCACAGATACGCAGTATTTT. This rearrangement joins TRBV5-1 to TRBJ2-3; D possibly corresponds to TRBD2 (5 bases). Per the germline V gene, CDR1 is SGHRS and CDR2 is YFSETQ. The CDR3 has 17 amino acids. V lost 0 bases and J 0 bases, leaving 14 bases between the germline ends.

The rearrangement links TRBV30 to TRBJ1-1; D unresolved. V dropped 4 bases and J dropped 2 bases, with 11 bases sitting between them. CDR1 and CDR2 from the germline V gene are GTSNPN and SVGIG (reference sequence). This CDR3 is 13 amino acids long. Here the CDR3 reads CAWTPQVNTEAFF. CDR3 DNA: TGTGCCTGGACGCCCCAGGTAAACACTGAAGCTTTCTTT.

The V call is TRBV19, the J call TRBJ2-7; 11 bases are shared with TRBD2. J was trimmed by 0 bases and V by 6 bases; bases with no gene match: 13. CDR1 is LNHDA and CDR2 is SQIVND in the germline V gene (reference sequence). The CDR3 runs to 18 residues. The CDR3 sequence: CASSDFPTSGGTSYEQYF. The CDR3 DNA sequence: TGTGCCAGTAGCGACTTTCCCACTAGCGGGGGAACCTCCTACGAGCAGTACTTC.

The chain carries TRBV7-8 and TRBJ2-1, with D possibly matching TRBD2 (5 bases). CDR1 is SGHVS, CDR2 FQNEAQ, per germline. This CDR3 contains 19 residues. V shed 5 bases and J shed 3 bases, with 26 bases lying between them. The CDR3 protein is CASSPPRWIGDGDYNEQFF. The CDR3 bases are TGTGCCAGCAGCCCCCCCAGGTGGATCGGGGATGGAGACTACAATGAGCAGTTCTTC.

The V call is TRBV28, the J call TRBJ2-3, with D uncertain. The germline V gene encodes CDR1 MDHEN and CDR2 SYDVKM. The V and J ends lost 1 base and 1 base respectively, with 3 bases between them. The CDR3 runs 13 residues. The CDR3 region is CASSLFGTDTQYF. For the CDR3, the DNA is TGTGCCAGCAGTTTATTTGGCACAGATACGCAGTATTTT.

The rearrangement joins TRBV5-1 to TRBJ1-2, with D possibly being TRBD1 (5 bases). V lost 4 bases and J 2 bases, leaving 24 bases between the germline ends. Germline CDR1 reads SGHRS; CDR2 reads YFSETQ. This CDR3 is 18 amino acids long. The CDR3 spells CASSVSGTHLTRNYGYTF. The CDR3 DNA follows: TGCGCCAGCAGCGTATCCGGGACCCATCTAACTAGAAACTATGGCTACACCTTC.